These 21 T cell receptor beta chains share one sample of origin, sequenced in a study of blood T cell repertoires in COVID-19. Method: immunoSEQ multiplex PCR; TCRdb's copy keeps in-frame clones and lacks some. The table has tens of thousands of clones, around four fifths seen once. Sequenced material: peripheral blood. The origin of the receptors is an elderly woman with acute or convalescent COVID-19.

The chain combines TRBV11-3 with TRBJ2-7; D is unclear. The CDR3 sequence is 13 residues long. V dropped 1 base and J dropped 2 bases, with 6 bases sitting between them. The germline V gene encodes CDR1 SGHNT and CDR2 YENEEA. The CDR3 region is CASSLGPAYEQYF. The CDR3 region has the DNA TGTGCCAGCAGCTTAGGCCCAGCCTACGAGCAGTACTTC.

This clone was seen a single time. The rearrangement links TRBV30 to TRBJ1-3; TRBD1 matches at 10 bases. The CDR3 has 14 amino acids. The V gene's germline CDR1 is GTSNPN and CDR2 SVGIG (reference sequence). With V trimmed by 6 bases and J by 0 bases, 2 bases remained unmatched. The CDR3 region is CACRQGASGNTIYF. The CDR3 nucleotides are TGTGCCTGCAGACAGGGGGCCTCTGGAAACACCATATATTTT.

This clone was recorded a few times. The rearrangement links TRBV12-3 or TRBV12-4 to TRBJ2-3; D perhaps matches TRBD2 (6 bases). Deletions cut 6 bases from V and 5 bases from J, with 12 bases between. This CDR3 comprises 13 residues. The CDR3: CASSKDGGDTQYF. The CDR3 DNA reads TGTGCCAGCAGCAAGGACGGGGGAGATACGCAGTATTTT.

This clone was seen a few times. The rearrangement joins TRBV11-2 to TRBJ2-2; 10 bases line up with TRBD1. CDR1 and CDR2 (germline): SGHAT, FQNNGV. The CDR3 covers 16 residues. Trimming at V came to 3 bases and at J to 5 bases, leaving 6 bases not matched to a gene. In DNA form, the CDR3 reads TGTGCCAGCAGCTTGTTTGGGACAGGGGTAACCGGGGAGCTGTTTTTT. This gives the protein CASSLFGTGVTGELFF.

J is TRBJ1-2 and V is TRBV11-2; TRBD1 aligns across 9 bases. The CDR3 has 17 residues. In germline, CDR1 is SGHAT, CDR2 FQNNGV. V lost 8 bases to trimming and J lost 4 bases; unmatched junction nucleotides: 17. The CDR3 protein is CASGRGTGNSALYGYTF. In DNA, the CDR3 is TGTGCCAGCGGTCGAGGGACAGGGAACTCAGCCCTCTATGGCTACACCTTC.

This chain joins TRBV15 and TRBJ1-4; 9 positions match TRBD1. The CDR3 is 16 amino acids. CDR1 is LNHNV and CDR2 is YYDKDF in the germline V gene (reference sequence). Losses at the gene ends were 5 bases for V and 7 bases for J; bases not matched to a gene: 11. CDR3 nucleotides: TGTGCCACCAGCCCAGCCTCCGGGACAGGGAGTGAAAAACTGTTTTTT. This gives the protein CATSPASGTGSEKLFF. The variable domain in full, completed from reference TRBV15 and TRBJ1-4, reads DAMVIQNPRYQVTQFGKPVTLSCSQTLNHNVMYWYQQKSSQAPKLLFHYYDKDFNNEADTPDNFQSRRPNTSFCFLDIRSPGLGDTAMYLCATSPASGTGSEKLFFGSGTQLSVL.

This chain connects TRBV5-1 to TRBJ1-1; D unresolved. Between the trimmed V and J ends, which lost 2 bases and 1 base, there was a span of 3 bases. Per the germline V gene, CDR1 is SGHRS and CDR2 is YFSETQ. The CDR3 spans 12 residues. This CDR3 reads CASSFQNTEAFF. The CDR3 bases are TGCGCCAGCAGCTTTCAGAACACTGAAGCTTTCTTT.

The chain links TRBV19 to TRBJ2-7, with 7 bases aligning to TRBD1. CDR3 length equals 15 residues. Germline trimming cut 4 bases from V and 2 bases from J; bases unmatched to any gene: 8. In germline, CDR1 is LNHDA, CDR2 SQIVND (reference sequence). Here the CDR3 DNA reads TGTGCCAGTAGTACCCGCAGGGGGTCCCCCTACGAGCAGTACTTC. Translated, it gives CASSTRRGSPYEQYF.

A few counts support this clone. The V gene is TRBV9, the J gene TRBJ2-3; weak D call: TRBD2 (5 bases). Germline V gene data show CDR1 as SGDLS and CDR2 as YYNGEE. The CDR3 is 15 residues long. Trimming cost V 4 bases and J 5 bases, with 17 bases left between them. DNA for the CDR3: TGTGCCAGCAGCCCCACTACCGGGAAGGGAGATACGCAGTATTTT. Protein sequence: CASSPTTGKGDTQYF.

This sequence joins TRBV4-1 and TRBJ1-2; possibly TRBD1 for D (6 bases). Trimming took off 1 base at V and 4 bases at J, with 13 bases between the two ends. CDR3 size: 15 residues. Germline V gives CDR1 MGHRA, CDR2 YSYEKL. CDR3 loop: CASSQAAGVGYGYTF. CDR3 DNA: TGCGCCAGCAGCCAAGCGGCAGGGGTGGGCTATGGCTACACCTTC.

CDR3 amino acids: CASSFLNQPQHF. Written as DNA, the CDR3 is TGTGCCAGCAGCTTCTTAAATCAGCCCCAGCATTTT. The V call is TRBV7-9, the J call TRBJ1-5; D is unresolved. The CDR3 has 12 amino acids. With 3 bases removed from V and 4 bases from J, the gap between germline ends came to 4 bases. Germline-derived CDR1 and CDR2 are SEHNR and FQNEAQ (reference sequence).

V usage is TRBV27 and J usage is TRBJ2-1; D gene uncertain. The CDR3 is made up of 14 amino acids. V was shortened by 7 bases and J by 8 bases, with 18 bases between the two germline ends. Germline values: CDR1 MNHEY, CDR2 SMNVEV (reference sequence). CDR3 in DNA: TGTGCCAGCAAGTGGCTCACACTAAACCATGAGCAGTTCTTC. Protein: CASKWLTLNHEQFF.

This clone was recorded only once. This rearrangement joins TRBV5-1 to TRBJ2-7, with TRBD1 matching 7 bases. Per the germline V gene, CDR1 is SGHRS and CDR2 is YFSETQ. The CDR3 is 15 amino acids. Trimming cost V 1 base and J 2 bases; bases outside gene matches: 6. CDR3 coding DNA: TGCGCCAGCAGCTTGATAGACAGGGTAACCTACGAGCAGTACTTC. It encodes CASSLIDRVTYEQYF.

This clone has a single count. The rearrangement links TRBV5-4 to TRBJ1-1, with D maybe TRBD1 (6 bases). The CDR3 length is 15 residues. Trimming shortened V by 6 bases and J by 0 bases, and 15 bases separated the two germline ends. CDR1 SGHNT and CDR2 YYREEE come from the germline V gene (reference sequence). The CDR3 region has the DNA TGTGCCAGCACCCTCAAGGGGGGGTTGAACACTGAAGCTTTCTTT. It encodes CASTLKGGLNTEAFF.

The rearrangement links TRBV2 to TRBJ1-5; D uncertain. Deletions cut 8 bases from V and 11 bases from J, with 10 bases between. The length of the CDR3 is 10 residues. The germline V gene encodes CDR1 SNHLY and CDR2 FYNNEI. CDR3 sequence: CASDNEAQHF. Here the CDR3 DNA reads TGTGCCAGCGATAACGAGGCCCAGCATTTT.

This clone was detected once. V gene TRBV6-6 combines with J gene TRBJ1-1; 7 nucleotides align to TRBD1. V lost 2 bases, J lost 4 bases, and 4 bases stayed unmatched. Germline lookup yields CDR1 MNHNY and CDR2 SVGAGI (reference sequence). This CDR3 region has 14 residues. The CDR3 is CASSYPGQTTEAFF. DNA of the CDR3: TGTGCCAGCAGTTACCCGGGACAGACCACTGAAGCTTTCTTT.

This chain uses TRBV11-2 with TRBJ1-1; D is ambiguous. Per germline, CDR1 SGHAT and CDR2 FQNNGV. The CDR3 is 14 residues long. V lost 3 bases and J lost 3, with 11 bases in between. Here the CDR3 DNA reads TGTGCCAGCAGCTTTGAGGAGACGGACACTGAAGCTTTCTTT. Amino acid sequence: CASSFEETDTEAFF.

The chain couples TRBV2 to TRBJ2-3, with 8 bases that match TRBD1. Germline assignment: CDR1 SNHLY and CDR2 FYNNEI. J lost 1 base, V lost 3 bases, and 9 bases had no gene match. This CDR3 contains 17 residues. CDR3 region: CASSDMPTGVGTDTQYF. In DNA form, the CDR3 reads TGTGCCAGCAGTGACATGCCGACAGGGGTGGGCACAGATACGCAGTATTTT. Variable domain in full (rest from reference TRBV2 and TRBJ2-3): EPEVTQTPSHQVTQMGQEVILRCVPISNHLYFYWYRQILGQKVEFLVSFYNNEISEKSEIFDDQFSVERPDGSNFTLKIRSTKLEDSAMYFCASSDMPTGVGTDTQYFGPGTRLTVL.

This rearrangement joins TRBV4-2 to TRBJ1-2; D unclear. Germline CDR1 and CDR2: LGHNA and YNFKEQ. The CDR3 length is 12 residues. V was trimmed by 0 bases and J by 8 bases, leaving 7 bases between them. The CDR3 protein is CASSQEAGGYTF. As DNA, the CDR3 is TGTGCCAGCAGCCAAGAAGCAGGCGGCTACACCTTC.

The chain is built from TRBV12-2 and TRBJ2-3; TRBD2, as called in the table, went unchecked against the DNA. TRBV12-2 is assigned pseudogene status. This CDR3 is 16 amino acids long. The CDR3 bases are TGTGCAAGTCCGCGGCTAGCCGGGGGATTCACAGATACGCAGTATTTT. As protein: CASPRLAGGFTDTQYF.

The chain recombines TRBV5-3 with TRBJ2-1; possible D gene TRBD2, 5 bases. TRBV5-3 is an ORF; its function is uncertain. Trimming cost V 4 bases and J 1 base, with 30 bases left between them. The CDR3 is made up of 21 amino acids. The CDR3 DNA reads TGTGCCAGAAGCCGTACGTCGGGATTACTAGTCAGTCCGGTATCCTACAATGAGCAGTTCTTC. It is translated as CARSRTSGLLVSPVSYNEQFF.